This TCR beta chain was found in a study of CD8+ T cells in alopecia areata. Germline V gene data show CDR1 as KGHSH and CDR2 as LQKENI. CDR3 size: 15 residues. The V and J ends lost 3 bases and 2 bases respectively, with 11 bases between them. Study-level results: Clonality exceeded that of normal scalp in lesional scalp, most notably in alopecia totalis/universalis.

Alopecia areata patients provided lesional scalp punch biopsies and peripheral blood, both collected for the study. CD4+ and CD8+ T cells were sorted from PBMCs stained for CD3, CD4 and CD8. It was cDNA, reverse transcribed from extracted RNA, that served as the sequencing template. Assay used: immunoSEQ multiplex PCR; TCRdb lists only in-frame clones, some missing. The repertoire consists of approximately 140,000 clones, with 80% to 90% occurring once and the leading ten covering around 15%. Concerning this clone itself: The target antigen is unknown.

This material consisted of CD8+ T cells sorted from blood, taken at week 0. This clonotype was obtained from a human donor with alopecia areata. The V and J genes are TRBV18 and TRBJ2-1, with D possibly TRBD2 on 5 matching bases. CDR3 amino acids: CASSPLAGTYNEQFF. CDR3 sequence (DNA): TGTGCCAGCTCACCTTTGGCGGGTACCTACAATGAGCAGTTCTTC.